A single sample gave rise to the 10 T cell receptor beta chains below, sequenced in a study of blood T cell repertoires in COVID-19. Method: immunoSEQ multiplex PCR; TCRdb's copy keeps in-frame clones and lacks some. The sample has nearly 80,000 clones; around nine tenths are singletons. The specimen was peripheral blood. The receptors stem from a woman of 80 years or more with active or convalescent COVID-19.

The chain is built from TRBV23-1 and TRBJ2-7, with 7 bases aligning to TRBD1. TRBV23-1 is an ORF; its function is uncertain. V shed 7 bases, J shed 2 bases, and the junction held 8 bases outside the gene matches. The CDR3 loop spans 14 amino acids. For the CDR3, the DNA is TGCGCCAGCAACCCCCAGGGGGTAGCCTACGAGCAGTACTTC. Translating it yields CASNPQGVAYEQYF.

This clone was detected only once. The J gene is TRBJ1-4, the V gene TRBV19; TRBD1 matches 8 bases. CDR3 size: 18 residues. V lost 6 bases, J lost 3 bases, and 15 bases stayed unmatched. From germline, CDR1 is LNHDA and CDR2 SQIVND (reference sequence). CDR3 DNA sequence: TGTGCCAGTAGCCCGAGGGGACAGGCTTCCGGGGCTAATGAAAAACTGTTTTTT. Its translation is CASSPRGQASGANEKLFF.

The CDR3 sequence: CASSRTGAYNEQFF. The CDR3 coding sequence is TGTGCCAGCAGTAGGACAGGGGCCTACAATGAGCAGTTCTTC. The J gene is TRBJ2-1, the V gene TRBV9; 9 bases agree with TRBD1. Germline V gene sequence: CDR1 SGDLS, CDR2 YYNGEE. The CDR3 sequence is 14 residues long. V lost 5 bases, J lost 2 bases, and 2 bases stayed unmatched.

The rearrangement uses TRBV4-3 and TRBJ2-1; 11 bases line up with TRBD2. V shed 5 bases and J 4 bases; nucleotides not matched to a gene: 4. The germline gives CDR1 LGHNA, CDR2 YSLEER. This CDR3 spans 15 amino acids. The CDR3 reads CASSSGTSGYNEQFF. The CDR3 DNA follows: TGCGCCAGCAGCTCCGGGACTAGCGGTTACAATGAGCAGTTCTTC.

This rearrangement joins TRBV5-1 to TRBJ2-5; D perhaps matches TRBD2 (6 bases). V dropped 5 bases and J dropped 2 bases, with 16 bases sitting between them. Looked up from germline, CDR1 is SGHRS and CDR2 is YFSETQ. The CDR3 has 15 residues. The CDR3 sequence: CASRPRLGVQETQYF. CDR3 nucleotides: TGCGCCAGCAGACCTCGACTAGGAGTTCAAGAGACCCAGTACTTC.

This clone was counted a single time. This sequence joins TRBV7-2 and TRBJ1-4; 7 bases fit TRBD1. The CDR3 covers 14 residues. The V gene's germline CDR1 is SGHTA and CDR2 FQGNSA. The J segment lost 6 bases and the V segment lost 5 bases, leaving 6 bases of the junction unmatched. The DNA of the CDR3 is TGTGCCAGCAGCCGGGGACAGAATCATGAAAAACTGTTTTTT. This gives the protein CASSRGQNHEKLFF.

The chain's CDR3 is CASSFGQGPYEQYF. In DNA form, the CDR3 reads TGTGCCAGCAGCTTTGGACAGGGGCCCTACGAGCAGTACTTC. The chain combines TRBV7-3 with TRBJ2-7, with 9 bases lining up with TRBD1. Germline lookup yields CDR1 SGHTA and CDR2 FQGTGA. CDR3 length equals 14 residues. The J segment lost 2 bases and the V segment lost 3 bases, leaving 2 bases of the junction unmatched.

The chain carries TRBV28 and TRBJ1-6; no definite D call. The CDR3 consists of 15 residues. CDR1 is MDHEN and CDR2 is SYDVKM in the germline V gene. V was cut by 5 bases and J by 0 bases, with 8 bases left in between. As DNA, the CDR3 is TGTGCCAGCAGTCAACTTAGCTCCTATAATTCACCCCTCCACTTT. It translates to CASSQLSSYNSPLHF.

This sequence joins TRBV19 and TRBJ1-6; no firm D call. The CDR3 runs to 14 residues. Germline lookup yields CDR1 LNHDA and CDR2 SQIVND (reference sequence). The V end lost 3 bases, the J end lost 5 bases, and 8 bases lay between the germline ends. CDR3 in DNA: TGTGCCAGTAGTATCGTCGGTCATAATTCACCCCTCCACTTT. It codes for CASSIVGHNSPLHF.

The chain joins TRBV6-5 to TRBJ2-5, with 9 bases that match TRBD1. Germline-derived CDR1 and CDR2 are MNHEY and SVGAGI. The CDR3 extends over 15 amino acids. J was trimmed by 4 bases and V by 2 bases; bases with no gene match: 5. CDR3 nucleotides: TGTGCCAGCAGTTACGGCACAGGGGGCATAGAGACCCAGTACTTC. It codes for CASSYGTGGIETQYF.